This T cell receptor beta chain is drawn from a study of cytomegalovirus exposure and HLA in healthy donors. Worth noting for this clone: Its antigen is not identified.

Overall study results and limits: Analysis performed later found over 15,000 TCR beta sequences associated with HLA alleles at 0.05 false discovery rate. In a later analysis, TCR beta V- and J-gene trimming showed a link to a missense DCLRE1C variant.

V dropped 3 bases and J dropped 1; count of bases not matched to a gene: 5. The CDR3 spans 15 residues. The V gene's germline CDR1 is SGDLS and CDR2 YYNGEE. Primers included in the PCR were 60 Vbeta and 13 Jbeta primers. Method: immunoSEQ multiplex PCR; TCRdb's copy keeps in-frame clones and lacks some. The profile shows around 170,000 clones, over 60% of them singletons. The sample taken for sequencing was PBMCs. V and J are TRBV9 and TRBJ1-1; TRBD1 matches 8 bases. This clonotype was sampled from a girl aged 5-17 years in good health and CMV-seronegative. This chain's CDR3 is CASSGRGQGNTEAFF. CDR3 DNA sequence: TGTGCCAGCAGCGGACGCGGACAGGGGAACACTGAAGCTTTCTTT.